This TCR beta chain was captured in a study of T cells in localized non-small cell lung cancer. Study-wide findings and caveats: Of the top 100 tumor clones, median roughly 53 were in adjacent lung, approximately 28 among its top 100. Uninvolved adjacent lung, not tumor, had the highest T cell clonality.

On this clone: What it binds is not known.

Assay: immunoSEQ multiplex PCR; the TCRdb copy retains only in-frame clones and omits some. Of approximately 45,000 clones in the sample, 86% are singletons; the top ten hold 2.5%. V lost 6 bases and J lost 3; bases outside the gene matches: 6. The V gene's germline CDR1 is LGHNT and CDR2 FRNRAP. The CDR3 is made up of 14 amino acids. Here the sequenced sample was PBMCs, taken before any cancer treatment. The chain uses TRBV12-5 and TRBJ2-7; 9 bases are shared with TRBD1. The sequence came from a man aged 40-75 years with stage II lung adenocarcinoma. CDR3 loop: CASGLDRGLYEQYF. DNA of the CDR3: TGTGCTAGTGGCCTGGACAGGGGACTCTACGAGCAGTACTTC.